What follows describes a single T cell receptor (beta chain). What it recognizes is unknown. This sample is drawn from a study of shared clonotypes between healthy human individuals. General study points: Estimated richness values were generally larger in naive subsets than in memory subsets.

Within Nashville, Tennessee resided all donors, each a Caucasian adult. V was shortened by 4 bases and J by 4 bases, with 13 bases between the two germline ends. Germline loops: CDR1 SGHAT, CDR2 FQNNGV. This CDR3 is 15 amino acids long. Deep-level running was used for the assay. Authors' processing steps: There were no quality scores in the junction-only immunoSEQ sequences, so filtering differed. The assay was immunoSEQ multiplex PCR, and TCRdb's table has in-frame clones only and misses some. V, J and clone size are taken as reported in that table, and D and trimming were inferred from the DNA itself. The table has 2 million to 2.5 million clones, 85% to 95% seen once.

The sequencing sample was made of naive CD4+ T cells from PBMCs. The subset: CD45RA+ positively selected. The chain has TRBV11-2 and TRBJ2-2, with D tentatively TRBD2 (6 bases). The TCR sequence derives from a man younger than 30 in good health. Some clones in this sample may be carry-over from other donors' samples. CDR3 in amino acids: CASSSSGESTGELFF. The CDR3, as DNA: TGTGCCAGCAGCTCCTCGGGGGAATCCACCGGGGAGCTGTTTTTT.